This entry describes one T cell receptor beta chain. Its antigen is still unknown. It was with a sample-barcoded 5' primer and a J-beta primer mix that a second PCR of about 7 to 12 cycles was run. A tag from a template-switch adaptor with 12 random nucleotides marked each cDNA molecule. MiXCR, run by TCRdb on the 5' RACE reads, gives a single entry per CDR3 protein. Of roughly 1,500,000 distinct CDR3 sequences listed, approximately 42% are singletons. The sample originates from a study of blood T cells in healthy people across ages. Study results and caveats: Per million T cells, TCR beta diversity dropped roughly linearly as age increased. With donor CMV status unknown, expanded clonotype changes were possibly confounded.

The CDR3 runs 15 residues. Trimming pared 6 bases from V and 1 base from J, leaving 13 bases between. Per germline, CDR1 SNHLY and CDR2 FYNNEI. Input material: blood. The TCR originated in a woman under 30 in good health. The chain carries TRBV2 and TRBJ2-1, with D possibly TRBD1 on 7 matching bases. The DNA for the CDR3 is TGTGCCAGCAGGCGGGACAGAACATCCTACAATGAGCAGTTCTTC. It codes for CASRRDRTSYNEQFF.